A single count supports the clone carrying this TCR beta chain. Libraries were prepared by immunoSEQ multiplex PCR; TCRdb keeps only in-frame clonotypes and omits some of them. The table lists 300,000 to 350,000 clones, 85% to 95% of them singletons. This study enrolled people aged about 18 to 90 from about two dozen US geographic areas. Which cohort a participant joined came from the clinical history participants gave. This CDR3 comprises 14 residues. Germline V CDR1 and CDR2: LGHNA, YNFKEQ. The germline V and J ends were trimmed by 4 bases and 8 bases, with 14 bases remaining between them. This sample is drawn from a study of blood T cell repertoires in COVID-19. About the research overall: Some COVID-19 samples were acute and others convalescent; all came from the United States, Italy and Spain.

Sequencing was done on a sample of PBMCs or T cells enriched from blood (not recorded which). This TCR was sampled from a woman aged 25 to 45 who had been exposed to COVID-19. The chain uses TRBV4-2 and TRBJ1-4, with D perhaps TRBD1 (5 bases). DNA for the CDR3: TGTGCCAGCAGCCCCACAGGCTCAGGGGAAAAACTGTTTTTT. The encoded protein is CASSPTGSGEKLFF.